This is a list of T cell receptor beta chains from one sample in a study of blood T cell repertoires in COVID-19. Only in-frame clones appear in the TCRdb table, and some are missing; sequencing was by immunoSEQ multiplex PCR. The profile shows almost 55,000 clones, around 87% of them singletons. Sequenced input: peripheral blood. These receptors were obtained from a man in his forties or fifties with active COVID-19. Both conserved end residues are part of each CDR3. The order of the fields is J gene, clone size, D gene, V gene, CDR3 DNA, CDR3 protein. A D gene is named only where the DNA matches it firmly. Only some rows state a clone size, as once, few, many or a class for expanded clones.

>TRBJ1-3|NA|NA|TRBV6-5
TGTGCCACATCACTCGGAGGGCCTGGAAACACCATATATTTT
CATSLGGPGNTIYF
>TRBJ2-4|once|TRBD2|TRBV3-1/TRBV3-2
TGTGCCAGCTCTATTAGGGGAGGGCAAAACATTCAGTACTTC
CASSIRGGQNIQYF
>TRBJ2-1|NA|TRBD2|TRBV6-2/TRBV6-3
TGTGCCAGCAGTTATCAAGGACTAGCAGCCTACAATGAGCAGTTCTTC
CASSYQGLAAYNEQFF
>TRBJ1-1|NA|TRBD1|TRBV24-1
TGTGCCACCAGCCCGGGACAGGGTGCTGAAGCTTTCTTT
CATSPGQGAEAFF
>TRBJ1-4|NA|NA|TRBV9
TGTGCCAGCAGCGCCCCGGGGGCTAATGAAAAACTGTTTTTT
CASSAPGANEKLFF
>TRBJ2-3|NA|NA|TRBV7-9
TGTGCCAGCAGCTTACTAGGTTCTTACACAGATACGCAGTATTTT
CASSLLGSYTDTQYF
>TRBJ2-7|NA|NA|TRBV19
TGTGCCAGTAACTTGGAGCAGTACTTC
CASNLEQYF
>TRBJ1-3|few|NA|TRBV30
TGTGCCTGGAGTACAGGGCATTCTGGAAACACCATATATTTT
CAWSTGHSGNTIYF
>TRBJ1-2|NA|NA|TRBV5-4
TGTGCCAGCAGCATGGTAGCTCATAGCAGGGTGGACTATGGCTACACCTTC
CASSMVAHSRVDYGYTF
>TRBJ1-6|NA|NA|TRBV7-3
TGTGCCAGCAGCCCCGGGGGAGGAAATTCACCCCTCCACTTT
CASSPGGGNSPLHF
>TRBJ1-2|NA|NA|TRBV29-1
TGCATCGCCCGGGGGGCAAGGGGCTACACCTTC
CIARGARGYTF
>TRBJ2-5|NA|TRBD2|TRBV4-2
TGTGCCAGCAGCCAAGGTAGCGGGGGGGGCGGCGGAGAGACCCAGTACTTC
CASSQGSGGGGGETQYF
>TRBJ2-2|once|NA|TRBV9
TGTGCCAGCAGCATCGGGACAAACACCGGGGAGCTGTTTTTT
CASSIGTNTGELFF
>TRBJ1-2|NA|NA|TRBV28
TGTGCCAGCAGTTTAAGCAGGTCCTATGGCTACACCTTC
CASSLSRSYGYTF
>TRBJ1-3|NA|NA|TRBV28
TGTGCCAGCAGGATTCCAGGGAGGTCAGGAAACACCATATATTTT
CASRIPGRSGNTIYF
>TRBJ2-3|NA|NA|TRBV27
TGTGCCAGCAGTTTGTCGACAGTCAGCACAGATACGCAGTATTTT
CASSLSTVSTDTQYF
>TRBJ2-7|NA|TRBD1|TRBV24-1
TGTGCCACCAGTGATCCTTGGACAGGAGCCTACGAGCAGTACTTC
CATSDPWTGAYEQYF
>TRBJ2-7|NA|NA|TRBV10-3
TGTGCCATCAGTGAGTCGCTTGGAGGAGCGGGCGCCTACGAGCAGTACTTC
CAISESLGGAGAYEQYF
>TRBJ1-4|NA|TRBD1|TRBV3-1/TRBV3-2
TGTGCCAGCAAAGGGACAGGGGGCGTATGGGGCGAAAAACTGTTTTTT
CASKGTGGVWGEKLFF
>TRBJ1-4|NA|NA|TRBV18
TGTGCCAGCTCATCCAATTACAGGGAATCTAATGAAAAACTGTTTTTT
CASSSNYRESNEKLFF